Reported below is one T cell receptor beta chain. The antigen is not known. The sample is drawn from a study of T cells after yellow fever vaccination. A single record per CDR3 protein comes from TCRdb applying MiXCR to the 5' RACE reads. Counted here are 400,000 to 450,000 distinct CDR3 sequences, roughly a sixth occurring once; the ten biggest clones make up about a sixth. Overall study findings and caveats: The study re-detected most primary-vaccination clones after the booster (roughly 96% CD4, roughly 85% CD8). A weaker but faster secondary response was observed, peaking on day 5 versus 15.

CDR1 and CDR2 (germline): LGHDT, YNNKEL (reference sequence). The CDR3 runs 16 residues. V was shortened by 1 base and J by 0 bases, with 10 bases between the two germline ends. Sequences were derived from PBMCs, sampled before the yellow fever booster vaccination. This TCR came from a man aged 18 to 30 who received the YFV17D yellow fever vaccine. The chain joins TRBV3-1 to TRBJ1-5, with D hard to call. CDR3 nucleotide sequence: TGTGCCAGCAGCCAAGGCACCACTCTTAGCAATCAGCCCCAGCATTTT. Its translation: CASSQGTTLSNQPQHF.